This T cell receptor beta chain appears in the sequencing data of a study of Graves' ophthalmopathy and Graves' hyperthyroidism. Study-wide context: Blood was drawn at initial diagnosis, before any treatment.

General observations from the study: Most thyroid clonotypes expanded beyond 0.001 frequency were also found in blood.

Ophthalmopathy donors were characterized by moderate-to-severe activity, CAS of at least 3, NOSPECS of at least 4, and duration under 3 months. Fresh peripheral blood (more than 9 ml) yielded the PBMCs. With 6 bases removed from V and 5 bases from J, the gap between germline ends came to 22 bases. This CDR3 comprises 16 residues. CDR1 and CDR2 from the germline V gene are SEHNR and FQNEAQ (reference sequence). This clonotype turned up a few times. What it binds is unknown. The TCR beta CDR3 regions underwent amplification from RNA transcripts. Amplification began with first-round RT-PCR using HTBI primers, then second-round multiplex PCR was performed. TCRdb re-analysed the multiplex PCR reads in MiXCR, keeping a single row per CDR3 protein. The data show 650,000 to 900,000 distinct CDR3 sequences, roughly two fifths seen once.

V is TRBV7-9 and J is TRBJ1-2; perhaps TRBD1 as D (5 bases). Sample: peripheral blood. This TCR was recovered from an adult man with Graves' ophthalmopathy. The CDR3 is CASRSITGERIYGYTF. CDR3 nucleotide sequence: TGTGCCAGCAGATCGATCACGGGGGAAAGGATTTATGGCTACACCTTC.